This TCR beta chain was identified during a study of T cell changes during pregnancy in multiple sclerosis. The protocol was immunoSEQ multiplex PCR, while the TCRdb copy is restricted to in-frame clones and leaves out a portion. The sample has 100,000 or so clones; under 95% are singletons. The starting material was peripheral blood, obtained after pregnancy. This clonotype was sampled from a female donor with multiple sclerosis, enrolled in a pregnancy study.

CDR3 amino acids: CASSGTGGSHGYTF. CDR3 in DNA: TGTGCCAGCAGCGGGACAGGGGGCTCCCATGGCTACACCTTC. This chain uses TRBV25-1 with TRBJ1-2, with 12 bases fitting TRBD1. Germline assignment: CDR1 MGHDK and CDR2 SYGVNS. The CDR3 runs 14 residues. The V segment lost 6 bases and the J segment 6 bases; nucleotides outside the gene matches: 5.